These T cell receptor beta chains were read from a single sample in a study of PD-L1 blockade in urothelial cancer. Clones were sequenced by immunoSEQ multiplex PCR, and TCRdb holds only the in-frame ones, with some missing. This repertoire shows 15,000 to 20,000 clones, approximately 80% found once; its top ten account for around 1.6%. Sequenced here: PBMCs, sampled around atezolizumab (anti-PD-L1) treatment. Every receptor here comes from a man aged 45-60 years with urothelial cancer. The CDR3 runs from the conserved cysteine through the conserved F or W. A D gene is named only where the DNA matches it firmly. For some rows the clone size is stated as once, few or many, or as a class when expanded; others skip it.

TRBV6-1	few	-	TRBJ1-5	CASSEFIWGPQPQHF
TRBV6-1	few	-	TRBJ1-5	CASTLTDLGNQPQHF
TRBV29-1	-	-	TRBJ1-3	CSGVVEEAAQSGNTIYF
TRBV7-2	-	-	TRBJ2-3	CASSFRGPTDTQYF
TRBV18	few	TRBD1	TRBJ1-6	CASSPPGQGHYNSPLHF
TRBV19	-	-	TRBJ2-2	CASQSGSVRNTGELFF
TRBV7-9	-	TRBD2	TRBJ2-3	CASSSPRALAGATDTQYF
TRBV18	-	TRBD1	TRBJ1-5	CASSPTGTGGNQPQHF
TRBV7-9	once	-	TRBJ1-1	CASSILMNTEAFF
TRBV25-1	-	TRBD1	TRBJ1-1	CASSGQGPNTEAFF
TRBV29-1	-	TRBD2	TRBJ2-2	CSVPTSGSRGGELFF
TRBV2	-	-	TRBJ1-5	CASSEGGSRNQPQHF
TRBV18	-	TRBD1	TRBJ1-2	CASSPDRGGYTF
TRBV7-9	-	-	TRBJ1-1	CASSYRTHMNTEAFF
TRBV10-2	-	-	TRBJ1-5	CASNSQYSNQPQHF
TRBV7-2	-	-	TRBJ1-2	CASSLNTYGYTF
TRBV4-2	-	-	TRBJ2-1	CASSQEIRLGNEQFF
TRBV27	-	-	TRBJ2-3	CASSLGYGADTQYF
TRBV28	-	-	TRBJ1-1	CASSSESLSFMNTEAFF
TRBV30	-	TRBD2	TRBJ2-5	CAWSRLAVQETQYF
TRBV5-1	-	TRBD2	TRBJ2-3	CASSLVSGGGTDTQYF
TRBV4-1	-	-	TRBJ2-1	CASSQDGSAAYNEQFF
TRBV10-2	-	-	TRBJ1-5	CATATGLGQPQHF
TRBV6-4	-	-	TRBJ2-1	CASSDGASMNEQFF
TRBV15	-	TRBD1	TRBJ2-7	CATSRSGTGAIEQYF
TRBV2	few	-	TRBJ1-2	CASRGDGGYTF
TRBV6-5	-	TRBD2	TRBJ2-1	CASRRSSGRSNEQFF
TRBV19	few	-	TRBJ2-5	CASSMGLLETQYF
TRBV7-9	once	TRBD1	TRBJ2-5	CASSSGAGGWHETQYF
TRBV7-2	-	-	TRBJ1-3	CASSLDSGPGNTIYF
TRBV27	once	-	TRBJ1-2	CASSQVGFGYTF
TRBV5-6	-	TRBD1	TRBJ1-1	CASSLITGTANTEAFF
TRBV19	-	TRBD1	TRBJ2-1	CASSIDLRTGNNEQFF
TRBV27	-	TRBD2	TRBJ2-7	CASSSQPSSGRLYEQYF
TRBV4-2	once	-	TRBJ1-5	CASSPRDSGGGQPQHF
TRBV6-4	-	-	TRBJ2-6	CASSDGSSGANVLTF
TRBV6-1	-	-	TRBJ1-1	CASSPGGAFF
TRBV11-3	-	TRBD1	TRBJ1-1	CASSPIYRGPDTEAFF
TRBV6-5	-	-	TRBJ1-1	CASTLHIQGLTEAFF
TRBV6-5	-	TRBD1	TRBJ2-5	CASSYFGTGKETQYF
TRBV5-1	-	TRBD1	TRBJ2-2	CASSLDRDNTGELFF
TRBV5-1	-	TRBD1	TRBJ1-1	CASSLDGQGNTEAFF
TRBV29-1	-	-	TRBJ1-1	CSVAPGFLNTEAFF
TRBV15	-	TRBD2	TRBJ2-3	CATSRSGGGANTQYF
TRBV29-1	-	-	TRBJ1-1	CSVDRENTEVFF
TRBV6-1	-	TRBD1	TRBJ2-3	CASRLDRARDTQYF
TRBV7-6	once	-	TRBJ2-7	CASSPTVHYEQYF